The present T cell receptor beta chain was sequenced within a study of T cells in localized non-small cell lung cancer. Findings and caveats of the study: Elevated blood T cell density was associated with longer overall survival. Peak T cell clonality was found in uninvolved adjacent lung, exceeding tumor.

Sequencing was performed with immunoSEQ multiplex PCR; in TCRdb, only in-frame clones are kept and a portion is missing. The sample contains some 1,800 clones, more than 25% of which appear only once. The germline V gene has CDR1 MNHGY and CDR2 SAAAGT. V lost 6 bases and J 2 bases, leaving 11 bases between the germline ends. CDR3 size: 13 residues. Of note for this clone: Its antigen is currently unknown.

This specimen was lung tumor tissue, taken before any cancer treatment. V and J are TRBV6-8 and TRBJ2-7; D gene unclear. This receptor was identified in a male donor aged 60 or older with stage II squamous cell lung carcinoma. The DNA for the CDR3 is TGTGCCAGCAGCCATTATCGGACCTACGAGCAGTACTTC. The encoded protein is CASSHYRTYEQYF.